This T cell receptor (beta chain) was observed in a study of T cells after yellow fever vaccination. Study-wide background: Preparation used SMART-Seq v4 Ultra Low Input for the low-cell-number fractions.

From the 5' RACE reads, TCRdb called clonotypes with MiXCR, one entry per CDR3 protein. The sample shows around 140,000 distinct CDR3 sequences, roughly 8.2% of them seen only once. Germline-derived CDR1 and CDR2 are SGDLS and YYNGEE. CDR3 length equals 18 residues. Trimming removed 0 bases at V and 4 bases at J, with 22 bases between. This clonotype appeared many times. Its cognate antigen is unknown. Study results and caveats: Relatively few clonotypes were ones that appeared in both CD4 and CD8 compartments. Re-detected after boosting: most primary clones, around 96% of CD4 and 80% to 90% of CD8.

The J gene is TRBJ1-2, the V gene TRBV9, with D perhaps TRBD1 (5 bases). The sample here was CD4+ T cells sorted from PBMCs, taken 5 days after the yellow fever booster vaccination. The receptor was isolated from a man aged 25-45 years who received the YFV17D yellow fever vaccine. The CDR3 spells CASSVGAGVLGYSYGYTF. The CDR3 region has the DNA TGTGCCAGCAGCGTAGGGGCGGGGGTGCTGGGGTACAGCTATGGCTACACCTTC.